This is a list of T cell receptor beta chains from one sample in a study of T cell responses to AZD1222 COVID-19 vaccine. Sequenced by immunoSEQ multiplex PCR; TCRdb stores in-frame clones only, minus some. The table records 65,000 to 75,000 clones, around three quarters of them present only once. The source material was peripheral blood, sampled 28 days after the second AZD1222 dose. All receptors derive from an adult who received the AZD1222 COVID-19 vaccine. Each CDR3 is given with its conserved first and last residue. A D gene is named only where the DNA matches it firmly. Part of the rows lack a size; the others show once, few, many or a class for expanded clones.

CDR3 length: 17; clone size: NA; D gene: NA; V gene: TRBV5-1; J gene: TRBJ2-1; CDR3 protein: CASSLDGGATEGKKQFF; CDR3 DNA: TGCGCCAGCAGCTTGGATGGTGGGGCTACCGAGGGGAAAAAGCAGTTCTTC
CDR3 length: 13; clone size: NA; D gene: NA; V gene: TRBV27; J gene: TRBJ1-2; CDR3 protein: CASSLDSSDGYTF; CDR3 DNA: TGTGCCAGCAGTTTGGACAGCTCGGATGGCTACACCTTC
CDR3 length: 16; clone size: NA; D gene: TRBD2; V gene: TRBV19; J gene: TRBJ2-3; CDR3 protein: CASSISLADSTDTQYF; CDR3 DNA: TGTGCCAGTAGTATTTCGCTAGCGGATAGCACAGATACGCAGTATTTT
CDR3 length: 12; clone size: once; D gene: NA; V gene: TRBV20-1; J gene: TRBJ2-3; CDR3 protein: CSASGNTDTQYF; CDR3 DNA: TGCAGTGCTAGTGGGAACACAGATACGCAGTATTTT
CDR3 length: 15; clone size: NA; D gene: NA; V gene: TRBV9; J gene: TRBJ2-2; CDR3 protein: CASSVDPVWAGELFF; CDR3 DNA: TGTGCCAGCAGCGTAGACCCGGTTTGGGCCGGGGAGCTGTTTTTT
CDR3 length: 14; clone size: NA; D gene: TRBD2; V gene: TRBV25-1; J gene: TRBJ2-3; CDR3 protein: CASSTTSGWDTQYF; CDR3 DNA: TGTGCCAGCAGTACGACTAGCGGGTGGGATACGCAGTATTTT
CDR3 length: 16; clone size: NA; D gene: TRBD1; V gene: TRBV6-1; J gene: TRBJ2-3; CDR3 protein: CASSVTGGAGTDTQYF; CDR3 DNA: TGTGCCAGCAGTGTTACAGGGGGCGCCGGCACAGATACGCAGTATTTT
CDR3 length: 14; clone size: NA; D gene: NA; V gene: TRBV24-1; J gene: TRBJ2-2; CDR3 protein: CATSDFGRAGELFF; CDR3 DNA: TGTGCCACCAGTGATTTCGGAAGGGCCGGGGAGCTGTTTTTT
CDR3 length: 14; clone size: NA; D gene: NA; V gene: TRBV10-2; J gene: TRBJ1-2; CDR3 protein: CASSESGMYYGYTF; CDR3 DNA: TGCGCCAGCAGTGAGTCAGGGATGTACTATGGCTACACCTTC
CDR3 length: 19; clone size: NA; D gene: TRBD2; V gene: TRBV5-8; J gene: TRBJ2-1; CDR3 protein: CASIEVGTSGASSYNEQFF; CDR3 DNA: TGTGCCAGCATCGAAGTTGGGACTAGCGGGGCGAGCTCCTACAATGAGCAGTTCTTC